This TCR beta chain stems from a study of CD8 T cells in Susac syndrome. Study outcomes and limitations: The study conceded that relatively few individuals underwent its TCR sequencing and HLA analysis.

Blood CD8+ and CD4+ T cells underwent high-throughput TCR beta sequencing. Negative magnetic isolation gave CD8+ and CD4+ cells; FACS enriched CD8+ TEMRA. A remark on this clonotype: No antigen is known for it.

Reverse transcription of about 0.5 to 1 ug RNA was carried out with random hexamers. A multiplex approach, immunoSEQ multiplex PCR, amplified TCR beta CDR3 across 54 Vbeta and 13 Jbeta. One entry per CDR3 protein, called by TCRdb with MiXCR from the immunoSEQ multiplex PCR reads. This repertoire shows approximately 230,000 distinct CDR3 sequences, 90% to 95% found once; its top ten account for around 0.07%. The sequence came from a human donor with multiple sclerosis. Source material: CD4+ T cells from PBMCs.

CDR3 nucleotide sequence: TGTGCCAGCTCACCCCCCGGAGGGGCCCGCACAGATACGCAGTATTTT. Translating gives CASSPPGGARTDTQYF. The chain combines TRBV18 with TRBJ2-3; a weak D match, TRBD2 (6 bases). CDR3 length equals 16 residues. The V gene's germline CDR1 is KGHSH and CDR2 LQKENI. V was trimmed by 3 bases and J by 1 base, leaving 14 bases between them.